The clone carrying this T cell receptor (beta chain) has at least ten counts. Its antigen is as yet unknown. This entry belongs to a study of T cell repertoires in cytomegalovirus infection. Study-wide background: HLA-B-restricted CMV epitopes that are well studied were used alongside recently identified HLA-C-restricted ones.

Study results and limitations: Ex vivo, HLA-C-restricted CMV-specific TCR beta clonotypes prevailed over the rest of the response.

The CDR3 loop spans 13 amino acids. V was shortened by 5 bases and J by 1 base, with 8 bases between the two germline ends. Germline CDR1 is SGHTA and CDR2 is FQGNSA. MiXCR was run by TCRdb on the reads, yielding one entry per CDR3 protein. This repertoire shows under 850,000 distinct CDR3 sequences, 30% to 40% found once; its top ten account for 15% to 20%. Here the sequenced sample was cultured PBMCs, taken from culture after CMV antigen stimulation. The receptor's source is a human donor in good health (CMV status not recorded). Some clones in this sample may be carry-over from other donors' samples. The chain has TRBV7-2 and TRBJ1-1; D is undetermined. The CDR3 region has the DNA TGTGCCAGCAGCCGCAAATCGAACACTGAAGCTTTCTTT. It translates to CASSRKSNTEAFF.